This entry lists 25 T cell receptor beta chains sequenced from one sample in a study of molecular identifiers for immune sequencing clone quantification. In TCRdb, the PCR reads were re-called with MiXCR into one record per CDR3 protein. This table has about 40,000 distinct CDR3 sequences, approximately 25% appearing once. The sequencing sample was made of naive CD8+ T cells from blood, with Jurkat cell RNA spiked in. Stated subset: FACS-sorted CD8+CD4-CCR7+CD45RA+ naive T cells. These receptors originate from a human donor in good health. Some libraries in this study had Jurkat cell RNA spiked in.

This clonotype occurred many times. The chain uses TRBV3-1 and TRBJ2-5; the D gene is possibly TRBD2 (5 bases). Trimming took off 2 bases at V and 1 base at J, with 17 bases between the two ends. CDR3 length: 17 residues. Germline CDR1 LGHDT, CDR2 YNNKEL (reference sequence). CDR3 in DNA: TGTGCCAGCAGCCAATGGCTAGCAGACGACCTCCAAGAGACCCAGTACTTC. It translates to CASSQWLADDLQETQYF.

This clonotype was picked up a small number of times. The V gene is TRBV7-6, the J gene TRBJ2-2, with 10 bases identical to TRBD1. Germline-derived CDR1 and CDR2 are SGHVS and FNYEAQ. CDR3 length equals 15 residues. Trimming took 4 bases from V and 5 from J; bases not matched to a gene: 4. The CDR3 bases are TGTGCCAGCAGCTCTGGGACAGGGGTGACCGGGGAGCTGTTTTTT. As protein: CASSSGTGVTGELFF.

By proportion, this clonotype is medium-sized. The chain uses TRBV7-2 and TRBJ2-3; D perhaps matches TRBD1 (5 bases). CDR3 length: 15 residues. The V end was cut by 2 bases, the J end by 5 bases, with 14 bases between. Germline V gene lookup returns CDR1 SGHTA and CDR2 FQGNSA. The CDR3 reads CASSLTDTNGDTQYF. For the CDR3, the DNA is TGTGCCAGCAGCTTAACGGACACGAATGGAGATACGCAGTATTTT.

This clonotype was seen repeatedly, ten times or more. The chain is built from TRBV3-1 and TRBJ2-7, with 8 bases identical to TRBD1. The length of the CDR3 is 14 residues. The ends lost 5 bases at V and 2 bases at J; junction bases unmatched: 5. CDR1 is LGHDT and CDR2 is YNNKEL in the germline V gene (reference sequence). Here the CDR3 reads CASSSGTGAYEQYF. The CDR3 bases are TGTGCCAGCAGCTCCGGGACAGGAGCCTACGAGCAGTACTTC.

About this clonotype itself: The junction does not match germline at one end; this may be a read error. The gene calls are TRBV27 and TRBJ2-7, with no clear D. This CDR3 has 14 residues. Germline loops: CDR1 MNHEY, CDR2 SMNVEV (reference sequence). DNA for the CDR3: TGTGCCAGCAGTTTGTCTTTCAGCTCCAACGAGCAGTACTTC. This sequence encodes CASSLSFSSNEQYF.

This clonotype appeared many times. The genes are TRBV12-3 or TRBV12-4 and TRBJ2-3; 7 bases fit TRBD1. The CDR3 loop spans 15 amino acids. V shed 3 bases and J 4 bases; nucleotides not matched to a gene: 7. The CDR3: CASSFRQGRPDTQYF. CDR3 in DNA: TGTGCCAGCAGTTTCAGACAGGGACGGCCAGATACGCAGTATTTT.

This clonotype came up many times. Here the CDR3 DNA reads TGTGCCAGCAGCCAACTAAACACAGATACGCAGTATTTT. Translating it yields CASSQLNTDTQYF. The chain couples TRBV7-9 to TRBJ2-3; D gene ambiguous. Looked up from germline, CDR1 is SEHNR and CDR2 is FQNEAQ (reference sequence). This CDR3 is built from 13 residues. Trimming shortened V by 5 bases and J by 2 bases, and 8 bases separated the two germline ends.

This clonotype was counted ten times or more. The chain joins TRBV15 to TRBJ2-2; D is unclear. Trimming left V 3 bases short and J 4 bases short, with 15 bases between. The germline gives CDR1 LNHNV, CDR2 YYDKDF (reference sequence). The CDR3 has 16 amino acids. CDR3 sequence (DNA): TGTGCCACCAGCAGGTTGCTAGTGGTTTCCACCGGGGAGCTGTTTTTT. This translates into CATSRLLVVSTGELFF.

This clonotype has just a few counts. A read error may be the cause here, since a much bigger clone is one base away. The rearrangement uses TRBV20-1 and TRBJ2-7; the D gene is possibly TRBD2 (6 bases). The CDR3 consists of 16 residues. The germline V gene encodes CDR1 DFQATT and CDR2 SNEGSKA (reference sequence). The DNA for the CDR3 is TGCAGTGCTAGAGATCTGTTCGGGCAGGGAGGTTACGAGCAGCACTTC. Translating gives CSARDLFGQGGYEQHF.

This clonotype has a count of ten or more. V gene TRBV19 combines with J gene TRBJ2-7; D is ambiguous. Germline assignment: CDR1 LNHDA and CDR2 SQIVND (reference sequence). V shed 1 base and J shed 7 bases, with 11 bases lying between them. CDR3 length: 13 amino acids. The CDR3 reads CASSIGAPEEQYF. As DNA, the CDR3 is TGTGCCAGTAGTATAGGGGCACCCGAGGAGCAGTACTTC.

This clonotype appeared once. A clone one base away is much larger, so this may be a read error. The CDR3 bases are TGTGCCAGCAGCCTAGGGACAGGCAATCGGCCCCAGCATTTT. Translating gives CASSLGTGNRPQHF. The rearrangement links TRBV5-6 to TRBJ1-5; TRBD1 aligns across 8 bases. The length of the CDR3 is 14 residues. CDR1 and CDR2 (germline): SGHDT, YYEEEE.

A word on this clonotype: This could be a read error, since a much larger clone is one nucleotide away. The genes are TRBV20-1 and TRBJ2-7; 9 bases agree with TRBD2. The CDR3 consists of 16 residues. V dropped 5 bases and J dropped 1; count of bases not matched to a gene: 12. Germline V gene data show CDR1 as DFQATT and CDR2 as SNEGSKA (reference sequence). DNA for the CDR3: TGCAGTGCTGGAGGACCCCTAGCGGGGCTTTCCTACGAGCAGTACTTC. It translates to CSAGGPLAGLSYEQYF.

With respect to this clonotype: The junction does not match germline at one end; this may be a read error. This chain uses TRBV4-1 with TRBJ2-1; 10 bases agree with TRBD1. Germline V gene data show CDR1 as MGHRA and CDR2 as YSYEKL. The CDR3 length is 14 residues. The CDR3 nucleotides read TGCGCCAGCACGTCGGGACAGGGGTACAATGAGCAGATCTTC. This translates into CASTSGQGYNEQIF.

Concerning this clonotype: A much larger clone lies one base from this, so it may be a read error. Likely a read error: the CDR3 ends without its conserved phenylalanine or tryptophan. The chain is built from TRBV12-3 or TRBV12-4 and TRBJ2-5; maybe TRBD2 (6 bases). V lost 4 bases, J lost 1 base, and 10 bases lay in between. The CDR3 is 14 residues long. The CDR3 loop is CASSSSGSQETQYL. The CDR3 coding sequence is TGTGCCAGCAGTTCGAGCGGGTCCCAAGAGACCCAGTACCTC.

There are many counts of this clonotype. The rearrangement uses TRBV9 and TRBJ1-6, with D possibly being TRBD1 (6 bases). Germline V gene lookup returns CDR1 SGDLS and CDR2 YYNGEE. The V end lost 3 bases, the J end lost 4 bases, and 11 bases lay between the germline ends. This CDR3 has 15 amino acids. The CDR3 coding sequence is TGTGCCAGCAGCGGAGGGGGGGATTATAATTCACCCCTCCACTTT. Translation: CASSGGGDYNSPLHF.

This clonotype turned up a few times. A junction end diverges from the germline sequence, so it may reflect a read error. The chain couples TRBV7-7 to TRBJ1-1; 9 nucleotides match TRBD1. The CDR3 is 13 residues long. Germline V gene sequence: CDR1 SSHAT, CDR2 FNYEAQ (reference sequence). The CDR3 reads CASSLGTGSEAFF. The CDR3, as DNA: TGTGCTAGCAGCTTGGGGACAGGGAGTGAAGCTTTCTTT.

The chain recombines TRBV11-2 with TRBJ2-7, with 7 bases identical to TRBD2. The germline CDR1 and CDR2 sequences are SGHAT and FQNNGV. J was trimmed by 1 base and V by 8 bases; bases with no gene match: 14. This CDR3 spans 16 amino acids. The CDR3 reads CASQTAGRGSSYEQYF. The CDR3 region has the DNA TGTGCCAGCCAGACCGCAGGGAGGGGATCTTCCTACGAGCAGTACTTC.

The chain has TRBV6-2 or TRBV6-3 and TRBJ2-7; 11 bases map to TRBD2. V shed 0 bases and J 4 bases; nucleotides not matched to a gene: 11. The CDR3 length is 18 residues. Germline V gene sequence: CDR1 MNHEY, CDR2 SVGEGT. The CDR3 nucleotides read TGTGCCAGCAGTTACTCGATTATGGGACTAGCGGACAGATACGAGCAGTACTTC. Translated, it gives CASSYSIMGLADRYEQYF.

In its sample, this clonotype was seen many times. V and J are TRBV9 and TRBJ2-7; TRBD2 aligns across 9 bases. V shed 4 bases, J shed 2 bases, and the junction held 4 bases outside the gene matches. CDR3 length equals 14 residues. Germline V gene sequence: CDR1 SGDLS, CDR2 YYNGEE. The CDR3 loop is CASSLSGSPYEQYF. Written as DNA, the CDR3 is TGTGCCAGCAGCCTTAGCGGGAGTCCCTACGAGCAGTACTTC. The variable domain in full, with the rest retrieved from reference TRBV9 and TRBJ2-7, is DSGVTQTPKHLITATGQRVTLRCSPRSGDLSVYWYQQSLDQGLQFLIQYYNGEERAKGNILERFSAQQFPDLHSELNLSSLELGDSALYFCASSLSGSPYEQYFGPGTRLTVT.

Comment on this clonotype: It may be a read error: a sequence one base away is much more abundant. The chain employs TRBV19 and TRBJ2-6; D may be TRBD1 (5 bases). Germline V CDR1 and CDR2: LNHDA, SQIVND (reference sequence). The CDR3 runs to 18 residues. The CDR3 nucleotides are TGTGCCAGTAGTTCCGGTTTCAGGGTCGCCTCTGGGGCCAACGACCTGACTTTC. Its protein is CASSSGFRVASGANDLTF.

This clonotype was observed at least ten times. J is TRBJ2-1 and V is TRBV30; D unclear. Germline lookup yields CDR1 GTSNPN and CDR2 SVGIG (reference sequence). Deletions cut 0 bases from V and 5 bases from J, with 5 bases between. The CDR3 sequence is 12 residues long. CDR3 DNA sequence: TGTGCCTGGAGTGTATCAGACAATGAGCAGTTCTTC. Its protein product is CAWSVSDNEQFF.

This clonotype has a count of ten or more. The chain combines TRBV30 with TRBJ2-3; a weak D match, TRBD1 (6 bases). The ends were cut back, 4 bases at V and 1 base at J, with 12 bases in the middle. The CDR3 length is 14 residues. Germline CDR1 is GTSNPN and CDR2 is SVGIG (reference sequence). CDR3 residues: CAWTRGAGTDTQYF. The CDR3 DNA reads as TGTGCCTGGACCAGGGGCGCGGGCACAGATACGCAGTATTTT.

Comments on this clonotype: This could be a read error, since a much larger clone is one nucleotide away. V usage is TRBV28 and J usage is TRBJ1-5; D gene unclear. V shed 3 bases and J shed 6 bases, with 15 bases lying between them. The CDR3 is 15 residues long. Germline V gene sequence: CDR1 MDHEN, CDR2 SYDVKM. The CDR3 nucleotides read TGTGCCAGCAGTTTTCCCCGAGGCACGCCTCAGCCCCAGCATTTT. Translated, it gives CASSFPRGTPQPQHF.

This clonotype was recorded many times. The V gene is TRBV28, the J gene TRBJ2-1; the match to TRBD1 covers 7 bases. The CDR3 extends over 16 amino acids. Germline values: CDR1 MDHEN, CDR2 SYDVKM. With 1 base clipped from V and 3 bases from J, the junction kept 6 bases outside the gene matches. CDR3 coding DNA: TGTGCCAGCAGTTTATCGGGACAGTATCTCTACAATGAGCAGTTCTTC. This translates into CASSLSGQYLYNEQFF. The whole variable domain, filled in from reference TRBV28 and TRBJ2-1, reads DVKVTQSSRYLVKRTGEKVFLECVQDMDHENMFWYRQDPGLGLRLIYFSYDVKMKEKGDIPEGYSVSREKKERFSLILESASTNQTSMYLCASSLSGQYLYNEQFFGPGTRLTVL.

This clonotype was observed many times. The chain combines TRBV3-1 with TRBJ2-3; 8 nucleotides align to TRBD1. Germline trimming cut 3 bases from V and 3 bases from J; bases unmatched to any gene: 5. This CDR3 has 15 amino acids. From germline, CDR1 is LGHDT and CDR2 YNNKEL (reference sequence). CDR3 nucleotide sequence: TGTGCCAGCAGCCAGAAGGACAGGGCAACAGATACGCAGTATTTT. Encoded protein: CASSQKDRATDTQYF.